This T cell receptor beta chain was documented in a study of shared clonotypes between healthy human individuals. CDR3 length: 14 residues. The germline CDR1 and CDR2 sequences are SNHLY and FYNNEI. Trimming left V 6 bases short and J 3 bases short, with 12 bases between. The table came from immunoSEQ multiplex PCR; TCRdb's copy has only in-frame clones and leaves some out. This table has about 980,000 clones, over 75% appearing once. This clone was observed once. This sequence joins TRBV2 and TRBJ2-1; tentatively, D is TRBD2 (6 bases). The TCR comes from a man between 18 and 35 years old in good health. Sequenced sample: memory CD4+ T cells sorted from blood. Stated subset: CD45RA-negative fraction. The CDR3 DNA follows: TGTGCCAGCAGCGTAGGGACTGTCTACAATGAGCAGTTCTTC. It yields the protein CASSVGTVYNEQFF.